The rows below give T cell receptor beta chains drawn from one sample of a study of beta chain features in type 1 diabetes. The table came from immunoSEQ multiplex PCR; TCRdb's copy has only in-frame clones and leaves some out. The sample includes some 500,000 clones, around 10% of them seen just once. The sequenced sample consisted of naive CD4+ T cells from blood. The receptors come from a woman younger than 30 in good health. The CDR3 runs from the conserved cysteine through the conserved F or W. Each record gives: clone size, D gene, V gene, J gene, CDR3 DNA, CDR3 protein. D genes are given only for firm matches. Clone size is shown for a subset of rows, as once, few, many or a class of expanded clone.

clone size: few; D gene: .; V gene: TRBV5-1; J gene: TRBJ1-2; CDR3 DNA: TGCGCCAGCAGCCCCGCCGGAGGGTTCTATGGCTACACCTTC; CDR3 protein: CASSPAGGFYGYTF
clone size: .; D gene: .; V gene: TRBV5-4; J gene: TRBJ2-7; CDR3 DNA: TGTGCCAGCAGCTCTGACCGCTACGAGCAGTACTTC; CDR3 protein: CASSSDRYEQYF
clone size: .; D gene: .; V gene: TRBV19; J gene: TRBJ1-2; CDR3 DNA: TGTGCCAGTCTTAACCCAACCGGTGGCTACACCTTC; CDR3 protein: CASLNPTGGYTF
clone size: few; D gene: .; V gene: TRBV19; J gene: TRBJ2-2; CDR3 DNA: TGTGCCAGTAGTATGCCGGGACGTACTACGAGGTTCACCGGGGAGCTGTTTTTT; CDR3 protein: CASSMPGRTTRFTGELFF
clone size: many; D gene: TRBD2; V gene: TRBV14; J gene: TRBJ2-1; CDR3 DNA: TGTGCCAGCAGCCAAGAATGGCTAGCGGGGTACAATGAGCAGTTCTTC; CDR3 protein: CASSQEWLAGYNEQFF
clone size: .; D gene: .; V gene: TRBV19; J gene: TRBJ2-3; CDR3 DNA: TGTGCCATAGGAAGCGCAGGGGGCACAGATACGCAGTATTTT; CDR3 protein: CAIGSAGGTDTQYF
clone size: .; D gene: .; V gene: TRBV13; J gene: TRBJ2-7; CDR3 DNA: TGTGCCAGCAGCTTACAGGACGGCTCCTACGAGCAGTACTTC; CDR3 protein: CASSLQDGSYEQYF
clone size: few; D gene: .; V gene: TRBV6-5; J gene: TRBJ1-1; CDR3 DNA: TGTGCCAGCAGTTACCTAAGATCCACAGGGAGAACTGAAGCTTTCTTT; CDR3 protein: CASSYLRSTGRTEAFF
clone size: .; D gene: .; V gene: TRBV6-1; J gene: TRBJ2-1; CDR3 DNA: TGTGCCAGCATCGATTTGACTAGCTCCTACAATGAGCAGTTCTTC; CDR3 protein: CASIDLTSSYNEQFF
clone size: few; D gene: .; V gene: TRBV25-1; J gene: TRBJ2-5; CDR3 DNA: TGTGCCAGCACCGCTGGGGAGACCCAGTACTTC; CDR3 protein: CASTAGETQYF
clone size: .; D gene: .; V gene: TRBV2; J gene: TRBJ2-7; CDR3 DNA: TGTGCCAGCAGTCACCAGGGGATTACGATCTACGAGCAGTACTTC; CDR3 protein: CASSHQGITIYEQYF
clone size: .; D gene: .; V gene: TRBV6-5; J gene: TRBJ2-2; CDR3 DNA: TGTGCCAGCAGGGTTACGAACACCGGGGAGCTGTTTTTT; CDR3 protein: CASRVTNTGELFF
clone size: few; D gene: .; V gene: TRBV9; J gene: TRBJ1-5; CDR3 DNA: TGTGCCAGCAGCGTAAGTTTAAATCAGCCCCAGCATTTT; CDR3 protein: CASSVSLNQPQHF
clone size: .; D gene: .; V gene: TRBV9; J gene: TRBJ2-2; CDR3 DNA: TGTGCCAGCAGCGTAATTCCTAGCTTCAACACCGGGGAGCTGTTTTTT; CDR3 protein: CASSVIPSFNTGELFF
clone size: many; D gene: .; V gene: TRBV29-1; J gene: TRBJ1-1; CDR3 DNA: TGCAGCGTTGAACAGGGAGTGAACACTGAAGCTTTCTTT; CDR3 protein: CSVEQGVNTEAFF
clone size: .; D gene: .; V gene: TRBV25-1; J gene: TRBJ2-5; CDR3 DNA: TGTGCCAGCAGTGATCCCAGAACCGACCAAGAGACCCAGTACTTC; CDR3 protein: CASSDPRTDQETQYF
clone size: few; D gene: .; V gene: TRBV5-4; J gene: TRBJ1-1; CDR3 DNA: TGTGCCAGCAGCTTGGCTCGCCAGCTGAACACTGAAGCTTTCTTT; CDR3 protein: CASSLARQLNTEAFF
clone size: .; D gene: .; V gene: TRBV6-5; J gene: TRBJ2-1; CDR3 DNA: TGTGCCAGCAGCCGAGTCATGGGGCTCTACAATGAGCAGTTCTTC; CDR3 protein: CASSRVMGLYNEQFF
clone size: .; D gene: .; V gene: TRBV7-3; J gene: TRBJ2-1; CDR3 DNA: TGTGCCAGCAGCCCCTATGGCGGGAATGAGCAGTTCTTC; CDR3 protein: CASSPYGGNEQFF
clone size: few; D gene: TRBD2; V gene: TRBV7-9; J gene: TRBJ2-1; CDR3 DNA: TGTGCCAGCAGCTCGCCCATTACTAGCGGCTACAATGAGCAGTTCTTC; CDR3 protein: CASSSPITSGYNEQFF
clone size: few; D gene: .; V gene: TRBV6-1; J gene: TRBJ2-6; CDR3 DNA: TGTGCCAGCAGAGACTCTGGGGCCAACGTCCTGACTTTC; CDR3 protein: CASRDSGANVLTF
clone size: few; D gene: TRBD1; V gene: TRBV7-9; J gene: TRBJ2-7; CDR3 DNA: TGTGCCAGCAGCTTAACTGGGACAGGGGGCGAGCAGTACTTC; CDR3 protein: CASSLTGTGGEQYF